The 14 T cell receptor beta chains below were found in one sample sequenced in a study of shared clonotypes between healthy human individuals. The repertoire was sequenced with immunoSEQ multiplex PCR; TCRdb's copy has only in-frame clones and lacks some. The table records 2 million to 2.5 million clones, 85% to 95% of them present only once. The sequenced material came from naive CD4+ T cells sorted from blood. Sample subset: CD45RA+ positively selected. The receptors come from a man between 18 and 35 years old in good health.

A word on this clone: Other DNA sequences within the sample encode an identical CDR3. This chain joins TRBV29-1 and TRBJ2-3, with D unresolved. V lost 4 bases, J lost 1 base, and 6 bases lay in between. Per the germline V gene, CDR1 is SQVTM and CDR2 is ANQGSEA. The CDR3 sequence is 12 residues long. The DNA of the CDR3 is TGCAGCGTTGTCCGGGGCACAGATACGCAGTATTTT. Encoded protein: CSVVRGTDTQYF.

Concerning this clone: The sample holds other DNA sequences that translate to the same CDR3. The chain links TRBV6-6 to TRBJ1-5; D might be TRBD1 (5 bases). With 6 bases removed from V and 6 bases from J, the gap between germline ends came to 15 bases. CDR1 is MNHNY, CDR2 SVGAGI, per germline (reference sequence). The CDR3 is 14 residues long. The CDR3 DNA sequence: TGTGCCAGCAGCCTTCGGCAGGGTGGTCAGCCCCAGCATTTT. Translation: CASSLRQGGQPQHF.

The chain employs TRBV9 and TRBJ1-1; the match to TRBD1 covers 8 bases. Germline V gives CDR1 SGDLS, CDR2 YYNGEE. The CDR3 runs 17 residues. J lost 0 bases, V lost 4 bases, and 11 bases had no gene match. The CDR3 reads CASSPQGAGGMNTEAFF. CDR3 bases: TGTGCCAGCAGCCCCCAGGGGGCGGGGGGGATGAACACTGAAGCTTTCTTT.

The chain links TRBV5-4 to TRBJ2-1, with 8 nucleotides matching TRBD2. CDR1 is SGHNT, CDR2 YYREEE, per germline (reference sequence). V trimming: 5 bases; J trimming: 0 bases; junction bases outside the gene matches: 10. CDR3 length: 17 amino acids. The CDR3 reads CASSAARGGSSYNEQFF. DNA of the CDR3: TGTGCCAGCAGTGCGGCCCGCGGGGGGAGCTCCTACAATGAGCAGTTCTTC.

This chain joins TRBV6-5 and TRBJ1-2; D unclear. Germline lookup yields CDR1 MNHEY and CDR2 SVGAGI. This CDR3 region has 12 residues. Trimming removed 5 bases from V and 8 bases from J, with 12 bases in between. The CDR3 DNA follows: TGTGCCAGCAGTCAAGGATTAGGCGGCTACACCTTC. Its protein product is CASSQGLGGYTF.

This rearrangement joins TRBV4-1 to TRBJ2-1, with TRBD1 matching 9 bases. CDR1 and CDR2 (germline): MGHRA, YSYEKL. With 5 bases clipped from V and 9 bases from J, the junction kept 11 bases outside the gene matches. This CDR3 has 15 residues. The CDR3 region is CASSSLGQGRVEQFF. In DNA, the CDR3 is TGCGCCAGCAGCTCTCTCGGACAGGGGAGGGTTGAGCAGTTCTTC.

This clone has just one count. This chain connects TRBV5-4 to TRBJ2-3; 8 positions match TRBD2. With 4 bases clipped from V and 5 bases from J, the junction kept 12 bases outside the gene matches. Germline V CDR1 and CDR2: SGHNT, YYREEE (reference sequence). The CDR3 runs to 16 residues. For the CDR3, the DNA is TGTGCCAGCAGCCCCGGACGAGCGGGGGTTATAGATACGCAGTATTTT. As protein: CASSPGRAGVIDTQYF.

This sequence joins TRBV5-4 and TRBJ2-7, with TRBD1 as a possible D gene (6 bases). This CDR3 region has 14 residues. The V end was cut by 5 bases, the J end by 3 bases, with 15 bases between. Per the germline V gene, CDR1 is SGHNT and CDR2 is YYREEE (reference sequence). CDR3 loop: CASRSQGSLYEQYF. Written as DNA, the CDR3 is TGTGCCAGCAGATCGCAGGGGTCCCTCTACGAGCAGTACTTC.

V and J are TRBV5-4 and TRBJ1-1, with 8 bases lining up with TRBD1. The length of the CDR3 is 13 residues. Germline trimming cut 6 bases from V and 5 bases from J; bases unmatched to any gene: 6. CDR1 SGHNT and CDR2 YYREEE come from the germline V gene (reference sequence). CDR3 sequence: CASTRGQGTEAFF. The CDR3 DNA sequence: TGTGCCAGCACCAGGGGGCAGGGTACTGAAGCTTTCTTT.

CDR3 DNA: TGTGCCAGCAGCGAAAAGCAGGGGCTCCCCAAGTACTTC. Protein: CASSEKQGLPKYF. The chain has TRBV7-2 and TRBJ2-5; the D gene is possibly TRBD1 (6 bases). The germline V gene has CDR1 SGHTA and CDR2 FQGNSA. With 5 bases removed from V and 12 bases from J, the gap between germline ends came to 19 bases. The CDR3 contains 13 residues.

Comments on this clone: The junction departs from the called germline gene at one end, perhaps through a read error. The chain has TRBV10-3 and TRBJ1-6; 9 bases are a match to TRBD1. The CDR3 loop spans 13 amino acids. Looked up from germline, CDR1 is ENHRY and CDR2 is SYGVKD. CDR3 in DNA: TGTGCCAGCAGTGAACAGGGGGCTTCACCCCTCCACTTT. Translation: CASSEQGASPLHF.

Note on this clone: Distinct nucleotide sequences in the sample also encode this CDR3. This sequence joins TRBV20-1 and TRBJ1-4; D is unclear. This CDR3 region has 11 residues. Looked up from germline, CDR1 is DFQATT and CDR2 is SNEGSKA (reference sequence). Trimming removed 5 bases from V and 7 bases from J, with 8 bases in between. For the CDR3, the DNA is TGCAGTGCTGGGCCGGGTGAAAAACTGTTTTTT. It is translated as CSAGPGEKLFF.

This chain links TRBV9 with TRBJ2-1; no clear D gene. This CDR3 has 11 amino acids. CDR1 and CDR2 (germline): SGDLS, YYNGEE. With 3 bases removed from V and 10 bases from J, the gap between germline ends came to 8 bases. CDR3 in DNA: TGTGCCAGCAGCGCCCTTGGGGAGCAGTTCTTC. Translating gives CASSALGEQFF.

The chain joins TRBV7-6 to TRBJ2-2, with 9 bases aligning to TRBD2. With V trimmed by 1 base and J by 5 bases, 5 bases remained unmatched. Per germline, CDR1 SGHVS and CDR2 FNYEAQ. This CDR3 is 16 amino acids long. The chain's CDR3 is CASSLVPSGVTGELFF. CDR3 sequence (DNA): TGTGCCAGCAGCTTAGTTCCTAGCGGGGTAACCGGGGAGCTGTTTTTT.